What follows are 10 T cell receptor beta chains derived from one specimen sequenced in a study of blood T cell repertoires in COVID-19. Produced via immunoSEQ multiplex PCR; TCRdb's table is partial and in-frame only. The repertoire includes under 200,000 clones, roughly 87% of them detected once, and around 6.5% sits in the top ten. The sample consisted of PBMCs or T cells enriched from blood (not recorded which). These TCRs come from a woman aged 45-65 years who had recovered from COVID-19.

The rearrangement links TRBV5-1 to TRBJ1-1; D remains ambiguous. The V gene lost 5 bases and the J gene lost 0 bases, with 11 bases spanning the gap. Germline V gives CDR1 SGHRS, CDR2 YFSETQ. The CDR3 is 14 amino acids. CDR3 protein: CASRAANLNTEAFF. CDR3 DNA sequence: TGCGCCAGCAGGGCAGCGAATTTGAACACTGAAGCTTTCTTT.

The chain carries TRBV7-9 and TRBJ2-1; TRBD2 matches at 10 bases. This CDR3 has 18 amino acids. Germline CDR1 SEHNR, CDR2 FQNEAQ (reference sequence). Trimming at V came to 1 base and at J to 10 bases, leaving 16 bases not matched to a gene. The CDR3 sequence: CASSLEWLAGAGGEEQFF. The CDR3 DNA reads as TGTGCCAGCAGCTTAGAATGGCTAGCGGGAGCCGGCGGGGAGGAGCAGTTCTTC.

V gene TRBV7-9 combines with J gene TRBJ2-7, with D maybe TRBD2 (6 bases). Germline lookup yields CDR1 SEHNR and CDR2 FQNEAQ (reference sequence). The germline V and J ends were trimmed by 7 bases and 2 bases, with 15 bases remaining between them. CDR3 length: 14 residues. As DNA, the CDR3 is TGTGCCAGCACCGCGGACGGGGGAACCTACGAGCAGTACTTC. This translates into CASTADGGTYEQYF. The full variable domain, with the rest looked up from reference TRBV7-9 and TRBJ2-7, is DTGVSQNPRHKITKRGQNVTFRCDPISEHNRLYWYRQTLGQGPEFLTYFQNEAQLEKSRLLSDRFSAERPKGSFSTLEIQRTEQGDSAMYLCASTADGGTYEQYFGPGTRLTVT.

This CDR3 reads CASSLREGVSHGYTF. CDR3 bases: TGTGCCAGCAGCTTAAGGGAGGGCGTTTCCCATGGCTACACCTTC. This chain links TRBV7-3 with TRBJ1-2, with unresolved D. Germline V gene data show CDR1 as SGHTA and CDR2 as FQGTGA. This CDR3 comprises 15 residues. V lost 1 base to trimming and J lost 6 bases, with 15 bases between them.

The V and J genes are TRBV5-1 and TRBJ2-2; 9 nucleotides align to TRBD1. Germline CDR1 SGHRS, CDR2 YFSETQ. The CDR3 spans 15 residues. Trimming removed 0 bases from V and 5 bases from J; junction bases left unmatched: 2. CDR3 sequence reads: CASSLGDRVTGELFF. CDR3 nucleotides: TGCGCCAGCAGCTTGGGGGACAGGGTTACCGGGGAGCTGTTTTTT. Combining the CDR3 with reference TRBV5-1 and TRBJ2-2 gives the whole variable domain KAGVTQTPRYLIKTRGQQVTLSCSPISGHRSVSWYQQTPGQGLQFLFEYFSETQRNKGNFPGRFSGRQFSNSRSEMNVSTLELGDSALYLCASSLGDRVTGELFFGEGSRLTVL.

This chain connects TRBV24-1 to TRBJ2-1; 10 bases map to TRBD1. CDR1 and CDR2 (germline): KGHDR, SFDVKD. CDR3 length: 15 amino acids. Germline trimming cut 9 bases from V and 4 bases from J; bases unmatched to any gene: 8. The CDR3 spells CATEPGTGEYNEQFF. In DNA, the CDR3 is TGTGCCACCGAACCCGGGACAGGGGAATACAATGAGCAGTTCTTC.

The chain has TRBV2 and TRBJ2-5; TRBD1 aligns across 9 bases. Trimming at V came to 8 bases and at J to 0 bases, leaving 7 bases not matched to a gene. Germline V gene data show CDR1 as SNHLY and CDR2 as FYNNEI. The CDR3 has 15 amino acids. The CDR3 sequence is CASVWGQGNQETQYF. CDR3 DNA: TGTGCCAGCGTGTGGGGACAGGGTAACCAAGAGACCCAGTACTTC.

The chain has TRBV7-8 and TRBJ2-5, with 7 bases identical to TRBD2. The CDR3 consists of 15 residues. Germline loops: CDR1 SGHVS, CDR2 FQNEAQ. The trim removed 0 bases at V and 5 bases at J, leaving 6 bases unmatched. CDR3 sequence reads: CASSLAPWRGETQYF. CDR3 nucleotide sequence: TGTGCCAGCAGCTTAGCCCCTTGGCGGGGGGAGACCCAGTACTTC.

V gene TRBV9 combines with J gene TRBJ2-2, with TRBD1 matching over 9 bases. The junction had 5 bases not matched to a gene; V was cut back by 5 bases and J by 9 bases. Germline assignment: CDR1 SGDLS and CDR2 YYNGEE. This CDR3 contains 13 residues. The CDR3, as DNA: TGTGCCAGCAGGGGGACAGGGCCCAGGGAGCTGTTTTTT. It encodes CASRGTGPRELFF.

This chain joins TRBV20-1 and TRBJ2-7; D unclear. CDR3 length: 11 residues. V lost 5 bases and J lost 6, with 11 bases in between. The V gene's germline CDR1 is DFQATT and CDR2 SNEGSKA (reference sequence). The DNA for the CDR3 is TGCAGTGCTTTGGAATGGGCCGAGCAGTACTTC. This encodes CSALEWAEQYF.